This T cell receptor (beta chain) was documented in a study of blood T cell repertoires in COVID-19. Study as a whole: Acute-phase and convalescent COVID-19 samples originated in the United States, Italy and Spain.

The CDR3 totals 15 residues. The trim removed 5 bases at V and 1 base at J, leaving 8 bases unmatched. The germline gives CDR1 MNHEY, CDR2 SVGAGI. How the authors handled the data: Quantification of nucleated cells was approximated via reference gene primer amplification. Produced via immunoSEQ multiplex PCR; TCRdb's table is partial and in-frame only. Clonal size and the V and J genes are those of that table, whereas D and trimming came from the DNA. The table records roughly 200,000 clones, about nine tenths of them present only once. This TCR came from a man between 35 and 55 years old with acute or convalescent COVID-19. This chain joins TRBV6-5 and TRBJ2-7, with 7 bases lining up with TRBD1. The sequencing input was peripheral blood. This chain's CDR3 is CASSRQGFSSYEQYF. CDR3 nucleotide sequence: TGTGCCAGCAGTCGACAGGGTTTCTCTTCCTACGAGCAGTACTTC.